Below, one TCR beta chain is given with its context. What it binds is not known. The CDR3 spans 13 residues. Germline assignment: CDR1 DFQATT and CDR2 SNEGSKA (reference sequence). Trimming removed 5 bases from V and 5 bases from J; junction bases left unmatched: 5. Any patient presenting with uncontrolled infection, other autoimmune disease, pregnancy or lactation was left out. This record belongs to a study of T cells in Graves' hyperthyroidism and ophthalmopathy. Study conclusions and caveats: Expanded thyroid clonotypes (above 0.001) were mostly also found in blood.

RNA transcripts were the template for amplifying TCR beta CDR3 regions. Carried out on the TCR CDR3, a first-round RT-PCR used the HTBI primer set. Using its own MiXCR run on the multiplex PCR reads, TCRdb lists one record per CDR3 protein. Of roughly 580,000 distinct CDR3 sequences listed, 35% to 55% are singletons. V usage is TRBV20-1 and J usage is TRBJ2-5, with TRBD2 matching 10 bases. The sample comprised peripheral blood or thyroid tissue (not recorded which). The source of this sequence is a woman between 18 and 29 years old with Graves' hyperthyroidism. CDR3 residues: CSAPLAGDETQYF. The CDR3 DNA reads TGCAGTGCTCCCCTAGCGGGAGATGAGACCCAGTACTTC.